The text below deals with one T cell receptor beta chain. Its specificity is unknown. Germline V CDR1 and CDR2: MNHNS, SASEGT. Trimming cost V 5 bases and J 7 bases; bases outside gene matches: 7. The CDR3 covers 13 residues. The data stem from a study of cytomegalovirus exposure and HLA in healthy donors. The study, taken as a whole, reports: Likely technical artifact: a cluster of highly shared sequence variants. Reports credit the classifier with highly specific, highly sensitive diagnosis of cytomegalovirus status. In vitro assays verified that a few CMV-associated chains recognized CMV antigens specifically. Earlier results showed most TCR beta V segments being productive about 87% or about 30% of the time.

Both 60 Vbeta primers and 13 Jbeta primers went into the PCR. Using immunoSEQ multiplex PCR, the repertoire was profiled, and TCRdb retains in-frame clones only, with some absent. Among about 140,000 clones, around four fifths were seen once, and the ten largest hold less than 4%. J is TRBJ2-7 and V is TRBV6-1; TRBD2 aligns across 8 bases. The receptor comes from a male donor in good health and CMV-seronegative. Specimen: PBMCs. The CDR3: CASSSGLAGEQYF. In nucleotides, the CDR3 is TGTGCCAGCAGTTCCGGACTAGCTGGGGAGCAGTACTTC.